This entry lists 20 T cell receptor beta chains sequenced from one sample in a study of brain T cells in children with intractable seizures. Profiled with immunoSEQ multiplex PCR; TCRdb holds only in-frame clones, not every one. The sample consists of 110,000 or so clones, approximately 94% of them appearing once. Sequenced here: peripheral blood, sampled at surgery. All receptors derive from a boy less than two years old with hemimegalencephaly and intractable seizures.

The CDR3 sequence: CASSLGPYQEQYF. The CDR3 nucleotides are TGTGCCAGCAGTTTGGGACCCTACCAAGAGCAGTACTTC. The chain uses TRBV28 and TRBJ2-7; D possibly uses TRBD1 or TRBD2 (5 bases each). In germline, CDR1 is MDHEN, CDR2 SYDVKM. V was cut by 3 bases and J by 7 bases, with 13 bases left in between. The length of the CDR3 is 13 residues.

V is TRBV25-1 and J is TRBJ1-1, with D maybe TRBD1 (6 bases). This CDR3 has 17 residues. Deletions cut 5 bases from V and 0 bases from J, with 19 bases between. The germline CDR1 and CDR2 sequences are MGHDK and SYGVNS. Here the CDR3 reads CASSQTGWRLMNTEAFF. As DNA, the CDR3 is TGTGCCAGCAGTCAAACAGGGTGGAGGCTTATGAACACTGAAGCTTTCTTT.

This clone appeared a single time. The rearrangement joins TRBV7-9 to TRBJ2-7; TRBD2 matches 11 bases. Trimming removed 4 bases from V and 7 bases from J; junction bases left unmatched: 6. This CDR3 contains 14 residues. The germline gives CDR1 SEHNR, CDR2 FQNEAQ (reference sequence). CDR3 DNA: TGTGCCAGCAGCTCCACGGGACTAGCGGAAGAGCAGTACTTC. This encodes CASSSTGLAEEQYF.

The rearrangement uses TRBV6-2 or TRBV6-3 and TRBJ2-5, with D perhaps being TRBD1 or TRBD2 (5 bases each). The germline gives CDR1 MNHEY, CDR2 SVGEGT. The CDR3 runs 17 residues. V was shortened by 0 bases and J by 5 bases, with 19 bases between the two germline ends. The DNA for the CDR3 is TGTGCCAGCAGTTACTCGAGTCCGTGGCAGGGCGGGGAGACCCAGTACTTC. Encoded protein: CASSYSSPWQGGETQYF.

This rearrangement joins TRBV6-2 or TRBV6-3 to TRBJ2-5; 8 bases match TRBD1. CDR1 and CDR2 from the germline V gene are MNHEY and SVGEGT. The length of the CDR3 is 14 residues. The ends lost 0 bases at V and 12 bases at J; junction bases unmatched: 9. The CDR3: CASSYSTWDRWEYF. The CDR3 DNA reads TGTGCCAGCAGTTACTCGACTTGGGACAGGTGGGAGTACTTC.

The V and J genes are TRBV6-5 and TRBJ2-6; weak D call: TRBD2 (5 bases). Germline CDR1 and CDR2: MNHEY and SVGAGI. This CDR3 region has 15 residues. The V gene lost 6 bases and the J gene lost 0 bases, with 9 bases spanning the gap. The chain's CDR3 is CASRSGNSGANVLTF. The CDR3 DNA is TGTGCCAGCAGGTCGGGGAACTCTGGGGCCAACGTCCTGACTTTC.

Worth noting for this clone: Germline and junction disagree at one end, which may indicate a read error. CDR3 nucleotides: TGTGCCAGCAGCCAAGACGGGACAGGACAAGAGGCCCAGTACTTC. It yields the protein CASSQDGTGQEAQYF. V usage is TRBV4-2 and J usage is TRBJ2-5; 8 bases are shared with TRBD1. Germline CDR1 and CDR2: LGHNA and YNFKEQ. This CDR3 contains 15 residues.

V gene TRBV7-6 combines with J gene TRBJ2-1; D is uncertain. Germline CDR1 is SGHVS and CDR2 is FNYEAQ. V was cut by 1 base and J by 9 bases, with 4 bases left in between. The CDR3 has 11 amino acids. The CDR3 protein is CASSLGGEQFF. CDR3 coding DNA: TGTGCCAGCAGCTTAGGAGGTGAGCAGTTCTTC. The full variable domain, in which reference TRBV7-6 and TRBJ2-1 provide the parts outside the CDR3, is GAGVSQSPRYKVTKRGQDVALRCDPISGHVSLYWYRQALGQGPEFLTYFNYEAQQDKSGLPNDRFSAERPEGSISTLTIQRTEQRDSAMYRCASSLGGEQFFGPGTRLTVL.

The J gene is TRBJ1-2, the V gene TRBV3-1 (or the pseudogene TRBV3-2); no clear D gene. CDR1 is LGHDT and CDR2 is YNNKEL in the germline V gene (reference sequence). CDR3 length: 13 residues. The V end was cut by 3 bases, the J end by 5 bases, with 10 bases between. The CDR3 loop reads CASSHENGYGYTF. The CDR3 region has the DNA TGTGCCAGCAGCCACGAAAATGGGTATGGCTACACCTTC.

The chain uses TRBV13 and TRBJ1-2; D remains ambiguous. The germline V gene has CDR1 PRHDT and CDR2 FYEKMQ (reference sequence). V was trimmed by 4 bases and J by 4 bases, leaving 10 bases between them. This CDR3 is 13 amino acids long. The CDR3 nucleotides are TGTGCCAGCAGCTCCGGCCGTGTCTATGGCTACACCTTC. Amino acids: CASSSGRVYGYTF.

The chain is built from TRBV9 and TRBJ2-2; D remains ambiguous. CDR1 is SGDLS, CDR2 YYNGEE, per germline. The CDR3 runs 13 residues. The V gene lost 7 bases and the J gene lost 6 bases, with 13 bases spanning the gap. The DNA for the CDR3 is TGTGCCAGCTCTTTCGAAATCGCCGGGGAGCTGTTTTTT. Protein: CASSFEIAGELFF.

This clone was observed a handful of times. The V gene is TRBV6-4, the J gene TRBJ2-7, with TRBD1 identical over 8 bases. The germline gives CDR1 MRHNA, CDR2 SNTAGT. V lost 5 bases and J lost 5; bases outside the gene matches: 8. The CDR3 totals 14 residues. The CDR3 loop reads CASSRVDRGNEQYF. Written as DNA, the CDR3 is TGTGCCAGCAGTCGAGTAGACAGGGGCAACGAGCAGTACTTC.

CDR3 sequence: CASSLGFGGETQYF. CDR3 in DNA: TGTGCCAGCAGCTTAGGGTTCGGAGGGGAGACCCAGTACTTC. The rearrangement links TRBV11-2 to TRBJ2-5, with a tentative D call TRBD2 (6 bases). This CDR3 comprises 14 residues. The germline V gene encodes CDR1 SGHAT and CDR2 FQNNGV. Trimming removed 1 base from V and 5 bases from J, with 11 bases in between.

V usage is TRBV5-1 and J usage is TRBJ2-1, with D possibly TRBD2 on 6 matching bases. Germline V gene sequence: CDR1 SGHRS, CDR2 YFSETQ. Trimming took 0 bases from V and 5 from J, leaving 18 bases between them. This CDR3 contains 17 residues. The CDR3 here is CASSLAVHAGTDNEQFF. Here the CDR3 DNA reads TGCGCCAGCAGCTTGGCGGTCCATGCGGGAACGGACAATGAGCAGTTCTTC.

CDR3 sequence: CASSSTGAPYTEAFF. For the CDR3, the DNA is TGTGCCAGCTCCTCGACAGGGGCCCCTTACACTGAAGCTTTCTTT. The gene calls are TRBV28 and TRBJ1-1; 8 nucleotides line up with TRBD1. J was trimmed by 3 bases and V by 8 bases; bases with no gene match: 11. The CDR3 spans 15 residues. Germline V CDR1 and CDR2: MDHEN, SYDVKM.

The chain couples TRBV19 to TRBJ1-2, with D possibly TRBD1 on 5 matching bases. The V gene's germline CDR1 is LNHDA and CDR2 SQIVND (reference sequence). The CDR3 contains 11 residues. The V and J ends lost 4 bases and 6 bases respectively, with 6 bases between them. The CDR3 coding sequence is TGTGCCAGTAGTAGAGGGGATGGCTACACCTTC. This codes for CASSRGDGYTF. The full variable domain, with the rest looked up from reference TRBV19 and TRBJ1-2, is DGGITQSPKYLFRKEGQNVTLSCEQNLNHDAMYWYRQDPGQGLRLIYYSQIVNDFQKGDIAEGYSVSREKKESFPLTVTSAQKNPTAFYLCASSRGDGYTFGSGTRLTVV.

The chain uses TRBV28 and TRBJ2-4, with a possible D match to TRBD2 (6 bases). V gave up 1 base and J gave up 7 bases, with 14 bases separating them. The CDR3 is made up of 15 amino acids. Germline V gene sequence: CDR1 MDHEN, CDR2 SYDVKM. CDR3 DNA: TGTGCCAGCAGTTTATTCAGGGAGGCAGGGAACATTCAGTACTTC. The encoded protein is CASSLFREAGNIQYF.

The chain couples TRBV11-2 to TRBJ1-2; possibly TRBD1 for D (6 bases). The CDR3 spans 15 residues. V was pared by 1 base and J by 4 bases, with 13 bases between. CDR1 SGHAT and CDR2 FQNNGV come from the germline V gene. The CDR3 DNA sequence: TGTGCCAGCAGCTTAGGCCTACAGGGAATCTATGGCTACACCTTC. The encoded protein is CASSLGLQGIYGYTF.

The V call is TRBV19, the J call TRBJ2-1; 10 nucleotides match TRBD2. The V gene end was trimmed by 5 bases and the J gene end by 7 bases; junction bases not matched to a gene: 8. CDR3 size: 15 residues. CDR1 is LNHDA and CDR2 is SQIVND in the germline V gene (reference sequence). CDR3 in amino acids: CASSLLAGLGNEQFF. In nucleotides, the CDR3 is TGTGCCAGTAGTCTACTAGCGGGACTCGGGAATGAGCAGTTCTTC.

This chain connects TRBV6-5 to TRBJ2-7; no definite D call. V lost 3 bases to trimming and J lost 4 bases, with 4 bases between them. Germline V gives CDR1 MNHEY, CDR2 SVGAGI. The CDR3 extends over 11 amino acids. Here the CDR3 DNA reads TGTGCCAGCAGTTATAAGTACGAGCAGTACTTC. Protein: CASSYKYEQYF.